These T cell receptor beta chains were read from a single sample in a study of blood T cell repertoires in COVID-19. TCRdb keeps only in-frame clones here, not all; method: immunoSEQ multiplex PCR. The sample yields about 280,000 clones, 70% to 90% seen once. The sample consisted of peripheral blood. The origin of the receptors is a man between 18 and 29 years old with active or convalescent COVID-19. CDR3s include the opening cysteine and the closing phenylalanine or tryptophan. The order of the fields is D gene, V gene, clone size, J gene, CDR3 DNA, CDR3 protein. The D gene is left open where the match is weak. Only some rows state a clone size, as once, few, many or a class for expanded clones.

-	TRBV6-4	few	TRBJ2-3	TGTGCCAGCAGTGACAGCCCCCTGGGCACAGATACGCAGTATTTT	CASSDSPLGTDTQYF
TRBD1	TRBV5-1	many	TRBJ2-2	TGCGCCAGCAGCTATGGAGGACAGGGGTTTTCCGGGGAGCTGTTTTTT	CASSYGGQGFSGELFF
TRBD1	TRBV7-7	-	TRBJ2-2	TGTGCCAGCAGCTTAGGCACCGGGACAGCTCTTACCGGGGAGCTGTTTTTT	CASSLGTGTALTGELFF
TRBD1	TRBV18	-	TRBJ1-2	TGTGCCAGCTCACCATACAGGGGGCGTGGCTACACCTTC	CASSPYRGRGYTF
-	TRBV2	-	TRBJ1-3	TGTGCCAGCAGTCTCACAGCCTCTGGAAACACCATATATTTT	CASSLTASGNTIYF
-	TRBV15	-	TRBJ2-7	TGTGCCACCAGCAGAGGGTCAGTCCACTACGAGCAGTACTTC	CATSRGSVHYEQYF
-	TRBV11-1	-	TRBJ2-7	TGTGCCAGCAGCTTAGTGGGGTCCCCGGGATTGGACGAGCAGTACTTC	CASSLVGSPGLDEQYF
-	TRBV13	-	TRBJ2-7	TGTGCCAGCAGCTTAGGCCTTCGGGGGAGTTCCTACGAGCAGTACTTC	CASSLGLRGSSYEQYF
TRBD1	TRBV13	-	TRBJ2-5	TGTGCCAGCAGCCGGACAGGGAGCGGGGAGACCCAGTACTTC	CASSRTGSGETQYF
-	TRBV13	-	TRBJ1-3	TGTGCCAGCAGCTTGGGCTCTGGGGCTTCAGGAAACACCATATATTTT	CASSLGSGASGNTIYF
TRBD2	TRBV7-9	-	TRBJ2-1	TGTGCCAGCAGCTTGGTCCTAGCGGAGAATGAGCAGTTCTTC	CASSLVLAENEQFF
-	TRBV5-1	-	TRBJ1-1	TGCGCCAGCAGCTTGGAAGGGGAGGGCACTGAAGCTTTCTTT	CASSLEGEGTEAFF
-	TRBV2	-	TRBJ2-1	TGTGCCAGCAGTGCTTGGAGCTCCTACAATGAGCAGTTCTTC	CASSAWSSYNEQFF
-	TRBV4-3	-	TRBJ1-4	TGCGCCAGCAGCCCCCATCACAGGAGCTATAATGAAAAACTGTTTTTT	CASSPHHRSYNEKLFF
TRBD1	TRBV5-1	-	TRBJ2-3	TGCGCCAGCAGCCCTGGACAGGGCCCGACAGATACGCAGTATTTT	CASSPGQGPTDTQYF
-	TRBV15	-	TRBJ2-3	TGTGCCACCCCCCGGACAGATACGCAGTATTTT	CATPRTDTQYF
-	TRBV6-1	-	TRBJ1-2	TGTGCCAGCAGTGAAGTAGGGGCGGGGTGGGGTAACTATGGCTACACCTTC	CASSEVGAGWGNYGYTF
TRBD1	TRBV19	-	TRBJ1-5	TGTGCCAGTAGTATCCGGGACAGGGGCAGGCAGCCCCAGCATTTT	CASSIRDRGRQPQHF
TRBD1	TRBV27	-	TRBJ1-1	TGTGCCAGCAGGGGCCCTAGGAAGATCCCGGGACAGGGTACGTTGGGGAACACTGAAGCTTTCTTT	CASRGPRKIPGQGTLGNTEAFF
-	TRBV10-3	-	TRBJ1-1	TGTGCCAGTTCGGGGGGGAGCACTGAAGCTTTCTTT	CASSGGSTEAFF
-	TRBV14	-	TRBJ1-4	TGTGCCAGCAGCCAAAGGGGCGGAAGTAATGAAAAACTGTTTTTT	CASSQRGGSNEKLFF
-	TRBV6-5	few	TRBJ2-7	TGTGCCAGCAGTTACGGGGGGAGAGCTAACTACGAGCAGTACTTC	CASSYGGRANYEQYF
TRBD1	TRBV6-5	-	TRBJ2-3	TGTGCCAGCAGTTACAAGACAGGGGAGCGCGCAGATACGCAGTATTTT	CASSYKTGERADTQYF
TRBD1	TRBV5-6	-	TRBJ2-3	TGTGCCAGCAGCTTCGGCACAGGGGAATCCACAGATACGCAGTATTTT	CASSFGTGESTDTQYF
-	TRBV19	-	TRBJ2-3	TGTGCCAGTAGTATCTATCCAGGGTACAGCACAGATACGCAGTATTTT	CASSIYPGYSTDTQYF
TRBD2	TRBV24-1	-	TRBJ2-1	TGTGCCACCAGTGATGGGACTAGCGGGGGTAACGGCAATGAGCAGTTCTTC	CATSDGTSGGNGNEQFF
TRBD1	TRBV3-1/TRBV3-2	-	TRBJ1-4	TGTGCCAGCAGCTCCAGCCGGGACAGGGAGGGGAAACTGTTTTTT	CASSSSRDREGKLFF
TRBD1	TRBV6-1	-	TRBJ1-4	TGTGCCAGCAGTGAAGGGGGACAGGGGGCTGAAAAACTGTTTTTT	CASSEGGQGAEKLFF
-	TRBV5-6	once	TRBJ1-1	TGTGCCACCGGCCGGGGGGGGAAAGAAAAAGCTTTCTTT	CATGRGGKEKAFF
TRBD2	TRBV11-2	-	TRBJ2-1	TGTGCCAGCAGCTCGACTAGCGGGGCATACAATGAGCAGTTCTTC	CASSSTSGAYNEQFF
-	TRBV18	-	TRBJ1-5	TGTGCCAGCTCACCAGGTTCCTATAGCAATCAGCCCCAGCATTTT	CASSPGSYSNQPQHF
TRBD2	TRBV13	-	TRBJ2-3	TGTGCCAGCAAGAACAGTGCTAGCGGGGGAACTAGCACAGATACGCAGTATTTT	CASKNSASGGTSTDTQYF
-	TRBV6-5	-	TRBJ1-2	TGTGCCAGCAGTCGGACAGCCAGCTATGGCTACACCTTC	CASSRTASYGYTF
-	TRBV12-3/TRBV12-4	-	TRBJ2-1	TGTGCCAGCAGTCCAGGGATTGAGCAGTTCTTC	CASSPGIEQFF
TRBD1	TRBV27	-	TRBJ1-4	TGTGCCAGCAAAACGACAGGGGGTAGACTTGAAAAACTGTTTTTT	CASKTTGGRLEKLFF
-	TRBV6-1	-	TRBJ2-1	TGTGCCAGCAGTGGGCCTGGACAGCACTCCTACAATGAGCAGTTCTTC	CASSGPGQHSYNEQFF
-	TRBV3-1/TRBV3-2	-	TRBJ1-2	TGTGCCAGCAGCCTGGGGCCTACTTATGGCTACACCTTC	CASSLGPTYGYTF